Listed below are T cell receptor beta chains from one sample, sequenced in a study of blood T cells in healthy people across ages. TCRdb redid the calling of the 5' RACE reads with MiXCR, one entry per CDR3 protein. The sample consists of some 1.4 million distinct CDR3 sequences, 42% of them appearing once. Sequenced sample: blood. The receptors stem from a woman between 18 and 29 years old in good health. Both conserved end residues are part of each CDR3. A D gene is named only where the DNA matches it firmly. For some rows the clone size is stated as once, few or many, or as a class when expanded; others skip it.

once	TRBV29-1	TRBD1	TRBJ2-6	CSVEDMDRGGSSGANVLTF	TGCAGCGTTGAGGATATGGACAGGGGGGGAAGCTCTGGGGCCAACGTCCTGACTTTC
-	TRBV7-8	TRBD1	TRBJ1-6	CASSQWDRRSSYNSPLHF	TGTGCCAGCAGCCAATGGGACAGAAGGAGCTCCTATAATTCACCCCTCCACTTT
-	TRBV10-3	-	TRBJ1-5	CAISPGPGNQPQHF	TGTGCCATCAGTCCAGGGCCGGGAAATCAGCCCCAGCATTTT
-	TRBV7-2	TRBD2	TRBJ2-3	CASSSLGGGGVTDTQYF	TGTGCCAGCAGCTCACTGGGGGGGGGAGGCGTGACAGATACGCAGTATTTT
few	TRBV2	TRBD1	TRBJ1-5	CASRHQGDQPQHF	TGTGCCAGCAGGCATCAGGGGGATCAGCCCCAGCATTTT
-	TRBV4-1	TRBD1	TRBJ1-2	CASSPRDRTNYGYTF	TGCGCCAGCAGCCCACGGGACAGGACAAACTATGGCTACACCTTC
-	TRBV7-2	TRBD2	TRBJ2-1	CASSSTGLVTYNEQFF	TGTGCCAGCAGCTCTACTGGACTAGTTACCTACAATGAGCAGTTCTTC
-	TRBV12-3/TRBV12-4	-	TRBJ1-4	CASSQNAGPNEKLFF	TGTGCCAGCAGTCAAAACGCGGGGCCTAATGAAAAACTGTTTTTT
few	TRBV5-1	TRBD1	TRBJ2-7	CASSPKDRDRGPREQYF	TGCGCCAGCAGCCCGAAAGACCGGGACAGGGGGCCGCGGGAGCAGTACTTC
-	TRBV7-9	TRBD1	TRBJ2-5	CASRSNAGQGAVETQYF	TGTGCCAGCAGGTCCAACGCGGGACAGGGCGCAGTAGAGACCCAGTACTTC
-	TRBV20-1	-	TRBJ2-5	CSAQYPVQETQYF	TGCAGTGCTCAGTACCCAGTCCAAGAGACCCAGTACTTC
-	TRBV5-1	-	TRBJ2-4	CASSSPQNWNIQYF	TGCGCCAGCAGCTCTCCTCAAAATTGGAACATTCAGTACTTC
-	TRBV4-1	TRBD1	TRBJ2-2	CASSQRDRGPGELFF	TGCGCCAGCAGCCAAAGGGACAGGGGGCCCGGGGAGCTGTTTTTT
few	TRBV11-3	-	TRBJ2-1	CASSFTGTGLSVDEQFF	TGTGCCAGCAGCTTTACCGGGACCGGATTATCTGTTGATGAGCAGTTCTTC
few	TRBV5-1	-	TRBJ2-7	CASSWGSGLRSYEQYF	TGCGCCAGCAGCTGGGGTTCCGGCCTCCGCTCCTACGAGCAGTACTTC
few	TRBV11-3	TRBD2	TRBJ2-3	CASSPWGSGDSTDTQYF	TGTGCCAGCAGCCCATGGGGTAGCGGGGATAGCACAGATACGCAGTATTTT
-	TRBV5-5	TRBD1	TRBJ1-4	CASGRQGGYEKLFF	TGTGCCAGCGGCCGACAGGGGGGTTATGAAAAACTGTTTTTT
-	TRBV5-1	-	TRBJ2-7	CASSSTQFGGEQYF	TGCGCCAGCAGCTCGACCCAATTTGGTGGTGAGCAGTACTTC
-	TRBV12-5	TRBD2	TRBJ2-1	CASGLSDISGRVSYNEQFF	TGTGCTAGTGGTTTGAGTGATATTAGCGGGAGGGTCTCCTACAATGAGCAGTTCTTC
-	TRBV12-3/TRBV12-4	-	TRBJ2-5	CASSFRSGVARETQYF	TGTGCCAGCAGTTTTCGTTCCGGGGTTGCTAGGGAGACCCAGTACTTC
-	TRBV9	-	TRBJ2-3	CASSGISTDTQYF	TGTGCCAGCAGCGGCATTAGCACAGATACGCAGTATTTT
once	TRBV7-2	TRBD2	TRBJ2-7	CASSPLGLAASSYNEQYF	TGTGCCAGCAGCCCGCTGGGACTAGCGGCAAGCTCCTACAATGAGCAGTACTTC
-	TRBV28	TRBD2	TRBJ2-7	CASSFWELAGDSYEQYF	TGTGCCAGCAGTTTCTGGGAGCTAGCGGGGGACTCCTACGAGCAGTACTTC
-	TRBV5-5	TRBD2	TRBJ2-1	CASSLFSRGGAGEQFF	TGTGCCAGCAGCTTGTTTTCTCGCGGGGGGGCCGGGGAGCAGTTCTTC
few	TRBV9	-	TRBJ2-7	CASSPLNGWDYEQYF	TGTGCCAGCAGCCCCCTCAACGGTTGGGACTACGAGCAGTACTTC
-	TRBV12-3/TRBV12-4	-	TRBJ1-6	CASSFRLGSPLHF	TGTGCCAGCAGTTTTCGGCTCGGTTCACCCCTCCACTTT
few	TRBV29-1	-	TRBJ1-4	CSVVGRAGEKLFF	TGCAGCGTTGTAGGCCGAGCGGGTGAAAAACTGTTTTTT
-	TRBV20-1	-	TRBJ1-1	CSHRGGPGVEAFF	TGCAGCCACCGCGGTGGCCCCGGGGTTGAAGCTTTCTTT
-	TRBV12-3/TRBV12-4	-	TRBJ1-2	CASSLYLSTNYGYTF	TGTGCCAGCAGTTTATATTTAAGTACTAACTATGGCTACACCTTC
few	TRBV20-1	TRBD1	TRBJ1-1	CSASGGQGRMNTEAFF	TGCAGTGCTAGTGGTGGACAGGGCAGAATGAACACTGAAGCTTTCTTT
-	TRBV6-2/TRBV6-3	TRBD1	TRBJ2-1	CASRSQGAGLGRGQFF	TGTGCCAGCAGATCACAGGGGGCCGGGCTCGGCAGGGGGCAGTTCTTC
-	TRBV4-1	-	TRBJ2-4	CASSQGGQETKYF	TGCGCCAGCAGCCAAGGGGGGCAAGAGACCAAGTACTTC
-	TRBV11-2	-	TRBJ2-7	CASSHFEGPINYEQYF	TGTGCCAGCAGCCATTTTGAGGGGCCCATCAACTACGAGCAGTACTTC
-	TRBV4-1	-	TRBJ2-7	CASSQDQGGLLYEQYF	TGCGCCAGCAGCCAAGATCAGGGCGGATTACTCTACGAGCAGTACTTC
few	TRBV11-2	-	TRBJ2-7	CASSLEDPYEQYF	TGTGCCAGCAGCTTAGAAGATCCCTACGAGCAGTACTTC
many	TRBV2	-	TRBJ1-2	CASGQNYGYTF	TGTGCCAGCGGACAAAACTATGGCTACACCTTC
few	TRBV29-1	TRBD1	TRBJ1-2	CSVYSGQGFTYGYTF	TGCAGCGTTTACTCAGGACAGGGCTTTACCTATGGCTACACCTTC
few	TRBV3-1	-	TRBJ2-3	CASSHLGQSTDTQYF	TGTGCCAGCAGTCACCTGGGCCAGAGCACAGATACGCAGTATTTT
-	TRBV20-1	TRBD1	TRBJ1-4	CSARPGTGSFEKLFF	TGCAGTGCTAGACCCGGGACAGGGTCGTTCGAAAAACTGTTTTTT
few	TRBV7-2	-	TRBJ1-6	CASSSTSGPPLHF	TGTGCCAGCAGCTCGACATCAGGGCCACCCCTCCACTTT
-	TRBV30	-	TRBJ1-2	CARISSQGPNYGYTF	TGTGCCCGGATTTCTTCACAGGGACCTAACTATGGCTACACCTTC
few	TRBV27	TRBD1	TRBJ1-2	CASSNDRDYGYTF	TGTGCCAGCAGTAATGACAGGGACTATGGCTACACCTTC
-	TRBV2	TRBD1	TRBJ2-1	CASNTGTAYNEQFF	TGTGCCAGCAATACCGGGACAGCCTACAATGAGCAGTTCTTC
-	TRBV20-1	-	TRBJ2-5	CSARDNTNEQYF	TGCAGTGCTAGAGATAATACGAATGAGCAGTACTTC
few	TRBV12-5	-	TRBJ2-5	CASGLGLTGDSAREQYF	TGTGCTAGTGGTTTGGGCCTCACAGGGGACTCAGCAAGAGAGCAGTACTTC
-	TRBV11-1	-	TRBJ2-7	CASSLGGTDSSYEQYF	TGTGCCAGCAGCTTGGGGGGGACAGACTCCTCCTACGAGCAGTACTTC
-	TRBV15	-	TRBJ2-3	CATSRAGRASTDTQYF	TGTGCCACCAGCAGAGCGGGCAGGGCTAGCACAGATACGCAGTATTTT
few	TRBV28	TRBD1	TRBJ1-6	CASLPGTGRATTDSPLHF	TGTGCCAGCTTACCCGGGACAGGACGGGCCACGACGGATTCACCCCTCCACTTT
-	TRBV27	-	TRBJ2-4	CASTSRGGLAKNIQYF	TGTGCCAGCACCTCCAGGGGGGGTCTAGCCAAAAACATTCAGTACTTC
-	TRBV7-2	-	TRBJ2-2	CASSLMDRNTGELFF	TGTGCCAGCAGCTTAATGGACAGGAACACCGGGGAGCTGTTTTTT
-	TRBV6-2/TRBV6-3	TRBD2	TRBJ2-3	CASSYLRGEEDTQYF	TGTGCCAGCTCCTACTTGCGGGGGGAGGAGGATACGCAGTATTTT
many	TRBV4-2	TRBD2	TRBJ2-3	CASSQAPAGVADTQYF	TGTGCCAGCAGCCAAGCCCCAGCGGGGGTTGCAGATACGCAGTATTTT